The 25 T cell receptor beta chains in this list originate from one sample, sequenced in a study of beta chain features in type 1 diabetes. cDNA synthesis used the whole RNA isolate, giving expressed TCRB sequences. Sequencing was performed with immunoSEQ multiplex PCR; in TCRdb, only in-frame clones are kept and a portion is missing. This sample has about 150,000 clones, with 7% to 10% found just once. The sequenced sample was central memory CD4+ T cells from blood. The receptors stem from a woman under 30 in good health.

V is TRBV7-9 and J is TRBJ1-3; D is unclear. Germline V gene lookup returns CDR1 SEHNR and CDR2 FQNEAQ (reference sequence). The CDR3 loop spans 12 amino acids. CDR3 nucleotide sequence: TGTGCAGGAGGACGGGCTGGAAACACCATATATTTT. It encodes CAGGRAGNTIYF.

The CDR3 protein is CASSLRAGGASGELFF. CDR3 in DNA: TGTGCCAGCAGCCTCAGAGCCGGGGGGGCGAGCGGGGAGCTGTTTTTT. This chain connects TRBV4-2 to TRBJ2-2; 8 nucleotides match TRBD2. Trimming took 4 bases from V and 7 from J; bases not matched to a gene: 11. CDR1 is LGHNA and CDR2 is YNFKEQ in the germline V gene. The CDR3 is 16 amino acids.

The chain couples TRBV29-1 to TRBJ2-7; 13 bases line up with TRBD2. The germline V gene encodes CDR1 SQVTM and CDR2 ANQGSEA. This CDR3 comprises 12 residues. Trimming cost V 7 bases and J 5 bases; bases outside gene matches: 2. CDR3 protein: CSAGTSGNEQYF. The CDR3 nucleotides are TGCAGCGCCGGGACTAGCGGGAACGAGCAGTACTTC.

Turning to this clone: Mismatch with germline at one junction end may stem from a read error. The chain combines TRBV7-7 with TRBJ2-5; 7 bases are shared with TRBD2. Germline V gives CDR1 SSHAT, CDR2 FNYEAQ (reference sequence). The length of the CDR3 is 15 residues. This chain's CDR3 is CASSASGGGQETQYF. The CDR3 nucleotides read TGTGCTAGCAGCGCATCGGGGGGAGGGCAAGAGACCCAGTACTTC.

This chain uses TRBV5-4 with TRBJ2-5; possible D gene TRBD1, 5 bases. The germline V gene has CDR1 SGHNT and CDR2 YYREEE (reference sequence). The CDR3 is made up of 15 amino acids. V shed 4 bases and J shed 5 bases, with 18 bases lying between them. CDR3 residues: CASSPPGQMAETQYF. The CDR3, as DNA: TGTGCCAGCAGCCCACCCGGACAAATGGCCGAGACCCAGTACTTC.

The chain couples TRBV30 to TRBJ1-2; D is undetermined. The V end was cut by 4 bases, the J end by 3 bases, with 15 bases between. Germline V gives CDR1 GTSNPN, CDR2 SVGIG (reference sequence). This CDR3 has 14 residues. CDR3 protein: CAWNNAQDYYGYTF. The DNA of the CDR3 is TGTGCCTGGAATAATGCCCAAGACTACTATGGCTACACCTTC.

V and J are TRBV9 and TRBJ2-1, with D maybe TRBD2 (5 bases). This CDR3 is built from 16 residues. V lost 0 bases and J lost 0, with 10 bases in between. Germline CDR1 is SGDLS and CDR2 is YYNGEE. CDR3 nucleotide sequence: TGTGCCAGCAGCGTAGACGGGGTAAGCTCCTACAATGAGCAGTTCTTC. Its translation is CASSVDGVSSYNEQFF.

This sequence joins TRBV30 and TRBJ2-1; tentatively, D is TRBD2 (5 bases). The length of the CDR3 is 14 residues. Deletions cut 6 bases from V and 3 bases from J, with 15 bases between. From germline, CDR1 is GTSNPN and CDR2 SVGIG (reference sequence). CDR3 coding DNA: TGTGCCTGTGTTGAGGGAAACAACTACAATGAGCAGTTCTTC. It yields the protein CACVEGNNYNEQFF.

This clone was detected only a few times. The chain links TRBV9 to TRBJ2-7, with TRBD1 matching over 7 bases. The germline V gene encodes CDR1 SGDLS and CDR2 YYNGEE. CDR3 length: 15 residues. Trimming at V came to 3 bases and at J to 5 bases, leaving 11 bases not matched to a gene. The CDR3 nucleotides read TGTGCCAGCAGCGCAGGTGAGACAGGGAAAAACGAGCAGTACTTC. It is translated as CASSAGETGKNEQYF.

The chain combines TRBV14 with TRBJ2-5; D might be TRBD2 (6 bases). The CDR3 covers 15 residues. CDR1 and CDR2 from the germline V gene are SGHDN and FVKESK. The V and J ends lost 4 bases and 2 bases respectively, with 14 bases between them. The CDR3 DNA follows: TGTGCCAGCAGCCCTCAGACTAGGTGGCAAGAGACCCAGTACTTC. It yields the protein CASSPQTRWQETQYF.

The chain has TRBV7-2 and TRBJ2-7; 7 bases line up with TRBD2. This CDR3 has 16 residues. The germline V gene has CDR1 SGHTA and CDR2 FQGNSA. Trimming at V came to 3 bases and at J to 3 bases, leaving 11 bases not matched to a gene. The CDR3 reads CASSFVSGTIVYEQYF. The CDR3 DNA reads TGTGCCAGCAGCTTTGTTTCCGGGACTATAGTCTACGAGCAGTACTTC. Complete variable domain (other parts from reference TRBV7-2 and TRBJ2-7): GAGVSQSPSNKVTEKGKDVELRCDPISGHTALYWYRQSLGQGLEFLIYFQGNSAPDKSGLPSDRFSAERTGGSVSTLTIQRTQQEDSAVYLCASSFVSGTIVYEQYFGPGTRLTVT.

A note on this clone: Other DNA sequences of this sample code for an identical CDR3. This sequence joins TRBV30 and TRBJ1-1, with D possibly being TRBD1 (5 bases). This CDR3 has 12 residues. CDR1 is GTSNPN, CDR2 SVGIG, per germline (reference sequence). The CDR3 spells CAGQGLGGEAFF. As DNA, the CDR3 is TGTGCTGGTCAGGGCCTGGGTGGTGAAGCTTTCTTT.

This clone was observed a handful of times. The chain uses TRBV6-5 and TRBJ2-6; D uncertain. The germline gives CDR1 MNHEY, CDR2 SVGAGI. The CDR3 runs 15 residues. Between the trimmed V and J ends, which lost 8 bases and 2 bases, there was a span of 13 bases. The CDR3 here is CASSGEAAGANVLTF. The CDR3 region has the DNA TGTGCCAGCTCTGGAGAGGCAGCTGGGGCCAACGTCCTGACTTTC.

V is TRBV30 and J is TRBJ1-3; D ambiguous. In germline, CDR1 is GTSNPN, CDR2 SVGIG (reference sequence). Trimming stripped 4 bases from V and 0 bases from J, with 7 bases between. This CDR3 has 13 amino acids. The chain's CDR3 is CAWKSYSGNTIYF. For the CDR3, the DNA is TGTGCCTGGAAAAGCTACTCTGGAAACACCATATATTTT.

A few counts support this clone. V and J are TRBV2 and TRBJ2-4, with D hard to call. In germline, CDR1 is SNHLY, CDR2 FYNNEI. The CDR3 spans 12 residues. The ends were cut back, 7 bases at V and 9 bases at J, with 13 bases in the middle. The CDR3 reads CASNPSPGIQYF. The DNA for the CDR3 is TGTGCCAGCAACCCGTCACCCGGCATTCAGTACTTC. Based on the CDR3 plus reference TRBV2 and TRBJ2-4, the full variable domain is EPEVTQTPSHQVTQMGQEVILRCVPISNHLYFYWYRQILGQKVEFLVSFYNNEISEKSEIFDDQFSVERPDGSNFTLKIRSTKLEDSAMYFCASNPSPGIQYFGAGTRLSVL.

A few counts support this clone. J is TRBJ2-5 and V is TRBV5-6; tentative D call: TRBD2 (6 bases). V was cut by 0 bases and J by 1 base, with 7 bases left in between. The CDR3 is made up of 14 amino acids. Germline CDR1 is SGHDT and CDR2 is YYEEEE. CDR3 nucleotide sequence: TGTGCCAGCAGCTTGGAGGGACTCCAAGAGACCCAGTACTTC. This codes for CASSLEGLQETQYF.

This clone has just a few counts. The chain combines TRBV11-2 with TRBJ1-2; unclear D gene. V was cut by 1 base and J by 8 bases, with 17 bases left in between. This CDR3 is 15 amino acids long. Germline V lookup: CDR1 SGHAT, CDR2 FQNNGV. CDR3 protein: CASSLGMENIRGYTF. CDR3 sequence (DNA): TGTGCCAGCAGCTTAGGGATGGAGAATATTCGAGGCTACACCTTC.

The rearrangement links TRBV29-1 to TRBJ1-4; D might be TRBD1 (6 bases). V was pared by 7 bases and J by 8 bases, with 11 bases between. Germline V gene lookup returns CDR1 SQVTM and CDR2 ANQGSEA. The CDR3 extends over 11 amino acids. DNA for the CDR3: TGCAGCGGCCGGGACAACGAAAAACTGTTTTTT. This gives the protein CSGRDNEKLFF.

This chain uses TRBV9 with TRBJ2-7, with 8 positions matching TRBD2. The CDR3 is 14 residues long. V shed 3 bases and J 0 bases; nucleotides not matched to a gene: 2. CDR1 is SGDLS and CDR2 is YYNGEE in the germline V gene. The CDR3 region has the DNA TGTGCCAGCAGCGGAACTAGCGGCTCCTACGAGCAGTACTTC. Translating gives CASSGTSGSYEQYF. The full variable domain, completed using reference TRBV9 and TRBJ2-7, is DSGVTQTPKHLITATGQRVTLRCSPRSGDLSVYWYQQSLDQGLQFLIQYYNGEERAKGNILERFSAQQFPDLHSELNLSSLELGDSALYFCASSGTSGSYEQYFGPGTRLTVT.

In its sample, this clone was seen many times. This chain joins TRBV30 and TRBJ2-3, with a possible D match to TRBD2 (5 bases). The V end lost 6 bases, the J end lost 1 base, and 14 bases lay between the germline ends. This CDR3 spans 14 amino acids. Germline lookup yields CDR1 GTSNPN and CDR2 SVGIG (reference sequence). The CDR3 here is CACPPAGGTDTQYF. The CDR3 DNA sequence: TGTGCCTGTCCCCCGGCGGGCGGCACAGATACGCAGTATTTT.

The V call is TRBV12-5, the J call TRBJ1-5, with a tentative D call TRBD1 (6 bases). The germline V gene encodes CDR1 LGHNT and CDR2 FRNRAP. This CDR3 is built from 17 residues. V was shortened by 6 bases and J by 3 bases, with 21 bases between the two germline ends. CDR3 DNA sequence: TGTGCTAGTGGCCCACGATTGGACAGAAACAACAATCAGCCCCAGCATTTT. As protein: CASGPRLDRNNNQPQHF.

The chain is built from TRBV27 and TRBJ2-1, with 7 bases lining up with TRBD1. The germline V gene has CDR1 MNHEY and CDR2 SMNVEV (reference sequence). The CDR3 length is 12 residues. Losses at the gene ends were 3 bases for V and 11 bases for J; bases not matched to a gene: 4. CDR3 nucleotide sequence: TGTGCCAGCAGTTTTCCCAGGGGGAAGCAGTTCTTC. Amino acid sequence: CASSFPRGKQFF.

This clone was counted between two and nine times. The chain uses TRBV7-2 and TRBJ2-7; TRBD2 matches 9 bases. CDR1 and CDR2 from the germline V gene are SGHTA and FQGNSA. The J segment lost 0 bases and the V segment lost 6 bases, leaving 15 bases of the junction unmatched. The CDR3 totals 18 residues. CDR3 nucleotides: TGTGCCAGCAGTCCAAGGATTAGCGGGGGCCCAAGCTCCTACGAGCAGTACTTC. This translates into CASSPRISGGPSSYEQYF.

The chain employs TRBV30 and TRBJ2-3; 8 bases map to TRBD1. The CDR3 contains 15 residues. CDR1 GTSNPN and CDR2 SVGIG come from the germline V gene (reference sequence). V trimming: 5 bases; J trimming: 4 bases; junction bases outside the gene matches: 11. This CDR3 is CAWESGGVGSDTQYF. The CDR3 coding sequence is TGTGCCTGGGAATCAGGGGGCGTGGGTTCAGATACGCAGTATTTT.

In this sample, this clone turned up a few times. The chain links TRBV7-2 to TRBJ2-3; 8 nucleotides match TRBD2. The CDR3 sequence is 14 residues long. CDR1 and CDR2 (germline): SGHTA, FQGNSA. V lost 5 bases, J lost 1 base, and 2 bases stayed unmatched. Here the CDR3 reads CASSQTSGTDTQYF. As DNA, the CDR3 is TGTGCCAGCAGCCAGACTAGCGGCACAGATACGCAGTATTTT.